Following are 26 T cell receptor beta chains from one sample sequenced in a study of blood T cell repertoires in COVID-19. The table came from immunoSEQ multiplex PCR; TCRdb's copy has only in-frame clones and leaves some out. The sample carries 250,000 to 350,000 clones, roughly 84% recorded once. The sequenced material came from peripheral blood. Receptors were obtained from a person aged 70 to 85 with COVID-19, enrolled during active disease.

V and J are TRBV7-9 and TRBJ1-6; D is ambiguous. Trimming shortened V by 3 bases and J by 7 bases, and 13 bases separated the two germline ends. The CDR3 extends over 15 amino acids. Germline CDR1 SEHNR, CDR2 FQNEAQ (reference sequence). The CDR3 here is CASSFIGGRNSPLHF. The CDR3 coding sequence is TGTGCCAGCAGCTTTATCGGAGGGAGGAATTCACCCCTCCACTTT.

The CDR3 DNA follows: TGTGCCACCAGTGCCGGGACAGGGGTGTTAAATGAGCAGTTCTTC. This encodes CATSAGTGVLNEQFF. The chain links TRBV24-1 to TRBJ2-1; 10 nucleotides match TRBD1. V lost 5 bases to trimming and J lost 7 bases; unmatched junction nucleotides: 7. Germline V gene lookup returns CDR1 KGHDR and CDR2 SFDVKD. CDR3 size: 15 residues.

The rearrangement links TRBV21-1 to TRBJ1-5. TRBV21-1 is a pseudogene segment. CDR3 length: 22 amino acids. The chain's CDR3 is CASSKEFGVFLKSGSSNQPQHF. The DNA for the CDR3 is TGTGCCAGCAGCAAGGAGTTCGGGGTTTTCCTGAAGTCCGGTAGTAGCAATCAGCCCCAGCATTTT.

The rearrangement joins TRBV19 to TRBJ2-2; 10 nucleotides agree with TRBD2. The CDR3 is made up of 15 amino acids. Germline loops: CDR1 LNHDA, CDR2 SQIVND (reference sequence). Losses at the gene ends were 10 bases for V and 2 bases for J; bases not matched to a gene: 7. The DNA of the CDR3 is TGTGCCACCAAGAGACTAGCGGGTAACACCGGGGAGCTGTTTTTT. This gives the protein CATKRLAGNTGELFF.

The chain couples TRBV27 to TRBJ2-2, with TRBD1 matching 8 bases. The CDR3 runs 17 residues. V shed 5 bases and J 4 bases; nucleotides not matched to a gene: 12. Germline lookup yields CDR1 MNHEY and CDR2 SMNVEV (reference sequence). The CDR3 region has the DNA TGTGCCAGCAGTCCAATACCGGGACAGGAACCCACCGGGGAGCTGTTTTTT. Its protein product is CASSPIPGQEPTGELFF.

This chain links TRBV7-9 with TRBJ2-1; 10 nucleotides agree with TRBD2. Trimming cost V 2 bases and J 6 bases; bases outside gene matches: 7. Germline V lookup: CDR1 SEHNR, CDR2 FQNEAQ (reference sequence). The CDR3 length is 16 residues. The CDR3 coding sequence is TGTGCCAGCAGCTTACTTGGCAGCGGGGGGGCCAATGAGCAGTTCTTC. It is translated as CASSLLGSGGANEQFF.

In this sample, this clone turned up once. The V and J genes are TRBV28 and TRBJ1-5; 11 nucleotides agree with TRBD1. The CDR3 spans 16 residues. The J segment lost 3 bases and the V segment lost 5 bases, leaving 6 bases of the junction unmatched. The germline V gene encodes CDR1 MDHEN and CDR2 SYDVKM. The chain's CDR3 is CASSPGTGGLNQPQHF. CDR3 DNA: TGTGCCAGCAGTCCCGGGACAGGGGGACTCAATCAGCCCCAGCATTTT.

This clone has a single count. The chain links TRBV7-3 to TRBJ1-5; tentatively, D is TRBD1 (5 bases). The CDR3 has 15 amino acids. Germline-derived CDR1 and CDR2 are SGHTA and FQGTGA. Deletions cut 1 base from V and 3 bases from J, with 10 bases between. The CDR3 bases are TGTGCCAGCAGCTTAATGGCCAGGGCCAATCAGCCCCAGCATTTT. This gives the protein CASSLMARANQPQHF.

The rearrangement links TRBV7-2 to TRBJ1-2, with 11 bases that match TRBD1. CDR1 and CDR2 (germline): SGHTA, FQGNSA. CDR3 size: 17 residues. Unmatched junction bases numbered 16, after V lost 6 bases and J lost 7 bases. The chain's CDR3 is CASSPTGPGTGGGGYTF. The DNA for the CDR3 is TGTGCCAGCAGTCCAACCGGTCCCGGGACAGGGGGTGGTGGCTACACCTTC.

The chain links TRBV5-6 to TRBJ2-7; 11 nucleotides agree with TRBD2. CDR1 and CDR2 from the germline V gene are SGHDT and YYEEEE. V lost 7 bases and J lost 2; bases outside the gene matches: 8. The CDR3 runs to 15 residues. As DNA, the CDR3 is TGTGCCAGCTGTCCCGGGACTAGCGGTACCTACGAGCAGTACTTC. Translated: CASCPGTSGTYEQYF.

The chain couples TRBV29-1 to TRBJ2-1; TRBD2 matches 7 bases. The V and J ends lost 6 bases and 1 base, in that order; junction bases with no gene match: 3. Per germline, CDR1 SQVTM and CDR2 ANQGSEA. The CDR3 runs to 13 residues. The CDR3 region has the DNA TGCAGCGTGAAAGCGGGGTCCTACAATGAGCAGTTCTTC. Translated, it gives CSVKAGSYNEQFF.

The CDR3 loop is CAWKEGPFGYTF. The CDR3 DNA reads TGTGCCTGGAAGGAGGGGCCCTTCGGCTACACCTTC. V usage is TRBV30 and J usage is TRBJ1-2, with D maybe TRBD1 (5 bases). Trimming shortened V by 4 bases and J by 8 bases, and 14 bases separated the two germline ends. There are 12 residues in the CDR3. Germline V gene data show CDR1 as GTSNPN and CDR2 as SVGIG (reference sequence). The full variable domain, completed using reference TRBV30 and TRBJ1-2, is SQTIHQWPATLVQPVGSPLSLECTVEGTSNPNLYWYRQAAGRGLQLLFYSVGIGQISSEVPQNLSASRPQDRQFILSSKKLLLSDSGFYLCAWKEGPFGYTFGSGTRLTVV.

In this sample, this clone turned up once. The chain employs TRBV10-3 and TRBJ2-1; 7 bases line up with TRBD1. In germline, CDR1 is ENHRY, CDR2 SYGVKD. V lost 0 bases, J lost 9 bases, and 11 bases stayed unmatched. This CDR3 has 16 amino acids. The CDR3 is CAISESRTGTRIEQFF. Here the CDR3 DNA reads TGTGCCATCAGTGAGTCGCGGACAGGAACCCGCATTGAGCAGTTCTTC.

The genes are TRBV2 and TRBJ2-7; perhaps TRBD1 as D (5 bases). This CDR3 is built from 13 residues. The germline CDR1 and CDR2 sequences are SNHLY and FYNNEI. The V gene lost 5 bases and the J gene lost 7 bases, with 15 bases spanning the gap. The CDR3 region is CASSTGRADEQYF. CDR3 sequence (DNA): TGTGCCAGCAGTACAGGCAGGGCGGATGAGCAGTACTTC.

V gene TRBV5-6 combines with J gene TRBJ2-6, with 7 bases identical to TRBD1. The CDR3 is 17 residues long. The J segment lost 4 bases and the V segment lost 1 base, leaving 8 bases of the junction unmatched. Germline CDR1 is SGHDT and CDR2 is YYEEEE. The CDR3 reads CASSLLTTGAGANVLTF. Here the CDR3 DNA reads TGTGCCAGCAGCTTGTTAACCACAGGGGCAGGGGCCAACGTCCTGACTTTC.

This chain joins TRBV5-1 and TRBJ2-7; 8 bases map to TRBD2. This CDR3 has 15 residues. The germline V gene has CDR1 SGHRS and CDR2 YFSETQ. V dropped 5 bases and J dropped 3; count of bases not matched to a gene: 10. CDR3 bases: TGCGCCAGCAGAAAGGAGCTACTAGCGGACTACGAGCAGTACTTC. Translating it yields CASRKELLADYEQYF.

Notes on this clone: Distinct nucleotide sequences in the sample also encode this CDR3. This chain joins TRBV6-5 and TRBJ1-6, with D hard to call. The CDR3 has 15 amino acids. Germline lookup yields CDR1 MNHEY and CDR2 SVGAGI. V lost 0 bases and J 4 bases, leaving 7 bases between the germline ends. The CDR3 spells CASSYSTGYNSPLHF. CDR3 in DNA: TGTGCCAGCAGTTACTCAACCGGGTATAATTCACCCCTCCACTTT.

The chain is built from TRBV6-1 and TRBJ2-7, with 8 bases identical to TRBD1. The CDR3 has 16 residues. The ends lost 4 bases at V and 4 bases at J; junction bases unmatched: 12. Looked up from germline, CDR1 is MNHNS and CDR2 is SASEGT. The CDR3 DNA is TGTGCCAGCAGTGCCTTCGCCAGGGGGCATAATTACGAGCAGTACTTC. It specifies CASSAFARGHNYEQYF.

This rearrangement joins TRBV5-6 to TRBJ1-2, with 10 positions matching TRBD1. This CDR3 region has 14 residues. Germline V gives CDR1 SGHDT, CDR2 YYEEEE. V lost 5 bases to trimming and J lost 8 bases; unmatched junction nucleotides: 9. The CDR3 reads CASSLDRGLRGYTF. The CDR3 nucleotides are TGTGCCAGCAGTCTAGACAGGGGGCTGAGGGGCTACACCTTC.

DNA of the CDR3: TGTGCCAGCAGTGAGGGCAGAGATCAGCCCCAGCATTTT. It yields the protein CASSEGRDQPQHF. The chain links TRBV6-4 to TRBJ1-5; no definite D call. Germline V gene sequence: CDR1 MRHNA, CDR2 SNTAGT. The CDR3 extends over 13 amino acids. V lost 3 bases to trimming and J lost 5 bases, with 8 bases between them.

V gene TRBV4-2 combines with J gene TRBJ1-3, with a weak D call TRBD1 (6 bases). CDR3 length: 15 amino acids. V lost 2 bases to trimming and J lost 8 bases, with 16 bases between them. Germline CDR1 reads LGHNA; CDR2 reads YNFKEQ. The CDR3 reads CASSQSNGGQDTIYF. The CDR3 DNA reads as TGTGCCAGCAGCCAAAGTAACGGGGGGCAAGACACCATATATTTT.

V is TRBV7-9 and J is TRBJ1-1; 8 bases are shared with TRBD1. The length of the CDR3 is 17 residues. Germline V gene data show CDR1 as SEHNR and CDR2 as FQNEAQ (reference sequence). V was clipped by 5 bases and J by 0 bases; unmatched bases: 11. Written as DNA, the CDR3 is TGTGCCAGCAGCCTTATTCCGGGACAGGCGTTGAACACTGAAGCTTTCTTT. Amino acid sequence: CASSLIPGQALNTEAFF.

J is TRBJ2-6 and V is TRBV4-1; TRBD1 might be the D (6 bases). Looked up from germline, CDR1 is MGHRA and CDR2 is YSYEKL. There are 18 residues in the CDR3. V shed 3 bases and J shed 4 bases, with 19 bases lying between them. For the CDR3, the DNA is TGCGCCAGCAGCCAGCCCTGGGGCAGGGGCTCCGGGGCCAACGTCCTGACTTTC. The encoded protein is CASSQPWGRGSGANVLTF.

This rearrangement joins TRBV2 to TRBJ2-1, with 9 positions matching TRBD2. Germline loops: CDR1 SNHLY, CDR2 FYNNEI. V gave up 4 bases and J gave up 4 bases; unmatched junction bases: 8. The CDR3 spans 16 residues. CDR3 DNA sequence: TGTGCCAGCAGTGCAGGGCGGGGGGGTAGGTACAATGAGCAGTTCTTC. Translated: CASSAGRGGRYNEQFF. Combining the CDR3 with reference TRBV2 and TRBJ2-1 gives the whole variable domain EPEVTQTPSHQVTQMGQEVILRCVPISNHLYFYWYRQILGQKVEFLVSFYNNEISEKSEIFDDQFSVERPDGSNFTLKIRSTKLEDSAMYFCASSAGRGGRYNEQFFGPGTRLTVL.

The J gene is TRBJ1-2, the V gene TRBV6-1, with D maybe TRBD1 (5 bases). V lost 3 bases, J lost 7 bases, and 15 bases lay in between. Germline loops: CDR1 MNHNS, CDR2 SASEGT. The CDR3 covers 14 residues. CDR3: CASSDGRGVSGYTF. The CDR3 DNA sequence: TGTGCCAGCAGTGATGGAAGGGGCGTGAGTGGCTACACCTTC.

This clone was detected only once. This chain connects TRBV28 to TRBJ1-5, with 7 nucleotides matching TRBD1. V dropped 7 bases and J dropped 5; count of bases not matched to a gene: 8. The germline V gene encodes CDR1 MDHEN and CDR2 SYDVKM. CDR3 length: 14 residues. The DNA for the CDR3 is TGTGCCAGCAACCACAGGGGCGGGGATCAGCCCCAGCATTTT. Translated: CASNHRGGDQPQHF.